These 3 T cell receptor beta chains came from one sample sequenced in a study of T cell responses to AZD1222 COVID-19 vaccine. TCRdb keeps only in-frame clones here, not all; method: immunoSEQ multiplex PCR. Of some 130,000 clones detected, just under 95% appear once; the ten largest clones hold around 6.5%. Sequenced material: peripheral blood, taken 28 days after the second AZD1222 dose. These TCRs come from an adult who received the AZD1222 COVID-19 vaccine.

The chain combines TRBV7-6 with TRBJ2-2, with TRBD1 matching over 9 bases. This CDR3 is 15 amino acids long. The germline gives CDR1 SGHVS, CDR2 FNYEAQ. V lost 6 bases and J lost 4; bases outside the gene matches: 6. The CDR3 spells CASRQATGGTGELFF. CDR3 bases: TGTGCCAGCAGACAAGCGACAGGGGGCACCGGGGAGCTGTTTTTT. Filled out from reference TRBV7-6 and TRBJ2-2, the complete variable domain reads GAGVSQSPRYKVTKRGQDVALRCDPISGHVSLYWYRQALGQGPEFLTYFNYEAQQDKSGLPNDRFSAERPEGSISTLTIQRTEQRDSAMYRCASRQATGGTGELFFGEGSRLTVL.

CDR3 residues: CASSEVNRVLGYTF. The CDR3 nucleotides read TGTGCCAGCAGTGAGGTGAACAGGGTACTTGGCTACACCTTC. The V call is TRBV6-1, the J call TRBJ1-2; tentative D call: TRBD1 (6 bases). The CDR3 contains 14 residues. Trimming shortened V by 3 bases and J by 7 bases, and 15 bases separated the two germline ends. CDR1 and CDR2 from the germline V gene are MNHNS and SASEGT.

The J gene is TRBJ1-1, the V gene TRBV6-5; TRBD1 agrees at 7 bases. V shed 9 bases, J shed 5 bases, and the junction held 6 bases outside the gene matches. The CDR3 sequence is 12 residues long. From germline, CDR1 is MNHEY and CDR2 SVGAGI. CDR3: CASGEGATEAFF. CDR3 coding DNA: TGTGCCAGTGGGGAGGGGGCGACTGAAGCTTTCTTT.